The T cell receptor (beta chain) described here comes from a study of cytomegalovirus exposure and HLA in healthy donors. The study ran its PCR with 60 Vbeta and 13 Jbeta primers. Source study methods: Counted up in a later analysis, unique TCR beta chains came to approximately 83 million, with around 10 million shared. Using immunoSEQ multiplex PCR, the repertoire was profiled, and TCRdb retains in-frame clones only, with some absent. That table supplies the V and J calls and clone size; D and trimming were determined from the DNA. The sample contains under 200,000 clones, 70% to 85% of which appear only once. V gave up 3 bases and J gave up 1 base; unmatched junction bases: 5. CDR1 SGDLS and CDR2 YYNGEE come from the germline V gene. This CDR3 has 16 amino acids.

The clonotype comes from a man aged 50-59 years in good health and CMV-seropositive. This chain connects TRBV9 to TRBJ1-5; 9 bases fit TRBD1. The sequenced sample consisted of PBMCs. The CDR3 DNA sequence: TGTGCCAGCAGCGCCGGACAGGGGACAAGCAATCAGCCCCAGCATTTT. Amino acids: CASSAGQGTSNQPQHF.